These 12 T cell receptor beta chains share one sample of origin, sequenced in a study of human thymus T cells. Clones were sequenced by immunoSEQ multiplex PCR, and TCRdb holds only the in-frame ones, with some missing. Of tens of thousands of clones in the sample, 94% were seen once. Sequencing input: blood. Receptors were obtained from a boy under two years old with a congenital heart defect but otherwise immunologically healthy.

The sample holds one count of this clone. The chain combines TRBV19 with TRBJ2-4; 8 bases map to TRBD2. The CDR3 is 13 residues long. V dropped 3 bases and J dropped 14; count of bases not matched to a gene: 9. CDR1 is LNHDA and CDR2 is SQIVND in the germline V gene (reference sequence). This CDR3 reads CASSMALMRGEYF. CDR3 coding DNA: TGTGCCAGTAGTATGGCTCTAATGCGGGGGGAGTACTTC. Variable domain in full (rest from reference TRBV19 and TRBJ2-4): DGGITQSPKYLFRKEGQNVTLSCEQNLNHDAMYWYRQDPGQGLRLIYYSQIVNDFQKGDIAEGYSVSREKKESFPLTVTSAQKNPTAFYLCASSMALMRGEYFGAGTRLSVL.

V usage is TRBV7-2 and J usage is TRBJ2-7, with D possibly TRBD2 on 6 matching bases. The CDR3 length is 17 residues. Trimming took off 0 bases at V and 4 bases at J, with 19 bases between the two ends. Per germline, CDR1 SGHTA and CDR2 FQGNSA. The CDR3: CASSLAATSGTFYEQYF. The DNA of the CDR3 is TGTGCCAGCAGCTTAGCCGCAACCTCCGGGACTTTTTACGAGCAGTACTTC.

This rearrangement joins TRBV5-6 to TRBJ1-2, with TRBD1 matching 9 bases. Per germline, CDR1 SGHDT and CDR2 YYEEEE. Trimming took 4 bases from V and 4 from J; bases not matched to a gene: 14. This CDR3 is built from 17 residues. As DNA, the CDR3 is TGTGCCAGCAGCGCCCCTACTTACAGGGGGCGAAGCTATGGCTACACCTTC. Its translation: CASSAPTYRGRSYGYTF. Variable domain in full (rest from reference TRBV5-6 and TRBJ1-2): DAGVTQSPTHLIKTRGQQVTLRCSPKSGHDTVSWYQQALGQGPQFIFQYYEEEERQRGNFPDRFSGHQFPNYSSELNVNALLLGDSALYLCASSAPTYRGRSYGYTFGSGTRLTVV.

The rearrangement links TRBV10-3 to TRBJ2-3, with 11 nucleotides matching TRBD2. This CDR3 is 15 amino acids long. The germline V gene encodes CDR1 ENHRY and CDR2 SYGVKD. J gave up 2 bases and V 3 bases, and 1 base lay outside the gene matches. In nucleotides, the CDR3 is TGTGCCATCAGTGAACTAGCGGGGGACACAGATACGCAGTATTTT. Translation gives CAISELAGDTDTQYF.

The rearrangement joins TRBV7-3 to TRBJ2-7, with 8 bases that match TRBD1. Germline V gives CDR1 SGHTA, CDR2 FQGTGA. The V and J ends lost 4 bases and 4 bases, in that order; junction bases with no gene match: 18. This CDR3 contains 18 residues. CDR3 region: CASSSRKRDRGTQYEQYF. The CDR3 DNA is TGTGCCAGCAGCTCCAGAAAGAGAGACAGGGGAACCCAATACGAGCAGTACTTC. The variable domain in full, completed from reference TRBV7-3 and TRBJ2-7, reads GAGVSQTPSNKVTEKGKYVELRCDPISGHTALYWYRQSLGQGPEFLIYFQGTGAADDSGLPNDRFFAVRPEGSVSTLKIQRTERGDSAVYLCASSSRKRDRGTQYEQYFGPGTRLTVT.

This chain links TRBV10-1 with TRBJ2-4; D is ambiguous. The CDR3 is 15 amino acids. V was shortened by 8 bases and J by 0 bases, with 14 bases between the two germline ends. CDR1 is WNHNN, CDR2 SYGVQD, per germline (reference sequence). In nucleotides, the CDR3 is TGCGCCAGCTCCAAGACTCGTCTAGCCAAAAACATTCAGTACTTC. It codes for CASSKTRLAKNIQYF.

The gene calls are TRBV7-9 and TRBJ2-1; 9 nucleotides match TRBD2. The CDR3 is 15 residues long. Germline CDR1 and CDR2: SEHNR and FQNEAQ (reference sequence). With 5 bases clipped from V and 2 bases from J, the junction kept 4 bases outside the gene matches. CDR3 protein: CASSPTSGTYNEQFF. CDR3 bases: TGTGCCAGCAGCCCGACTAGCGGAACCTACAATGAGCAGTTCTTC.

This chain connects TRBV4-1 to TRBJ2-7; 8 nucleotides agree with TRBD1. V was clipped by 1 base and J by 2 bases; unmatched bases: 13. The germline V gene has CDR1 MGHRA and CDR2 YSYEKL. CDR3 length equals 18 residues. The CDR3 DNA reads as TGCGCCAGCAGCCAAGGCCCCGCATACAGGGGGAGGACCTACGAGCAGTACTTC. Translated: CASSQGPAYRGRTYEQYF.

V usage is TRBV15 and J usage is TRBJ1-2; D unclear. V lost 0 bases, J lost 9 bases, and 11 bases lay in between. Germline-derived CDR1 and CDR2 are LNHNV and YYDKDF (reference sequence). This CDR3 has 13 residues. CDR3 coding DNA: TGTGCCACCAGCAGAGATGAAGGGCGAAGCTACACCTTC. Encoded protein: CATSRDEGRSYTF.

The rearrangement uses TRBV5-4 and TRBJ2-7, with 9 bases lining up with TRBD2. V shed 0 bases and J 7 bases; nucleotides not matched to a gene: 11. The CDR3 loop spans 16 amino acids. CDR1 and CDR2 (germline): SGHNT, YYREEE (reference sequence). The DNA for the CDR3 is TGTGCCAGCAGCTTGGTCGGAGGCGGGAGGGCCAAGGAGCAGTACTTC. This sequence encodes CASSLVGGGRAKEQYF.

This clone was seen only once. The chain employs TRBV27 and TRBJ2-7; 10 nucleotides align to TRBD2. Germline V CDR1 and CDR2: MNHEY, SMNVEV (reference sequence). There are 14 residues in the CDR3. V was pared by 5 bases and J by 3 bases, with 4 bases of the junction left unmatched. The chain's CDR3 is CASSARLAGYEQYF. The CDR3 DNA reads TGTGCCAGCAGTGCTAGACTAGCGGGCTACGAGCAGTACTTC.

The rearrangement uses TRBV5-4 and TRBJ2-2; D tentatively reads TRBD1 or TRBD2 (5 bases each). The germline gives CDR1 SGHNT, CDR2 YYREEE (reference sequence). V lost 0 bases to trimming and J lost 1 base, with 7 bases between them. The CDR3 contains 15 residues. This CDR3 reads CASSLGDLNTGELFF. CDR3 in DNA: TGTGCCAGCAGCTTGGGGGACCTGAACACCGGGGAGCTGTTTTTT. The variable domain in full, completed from reference TRBV5-4 and TRBJ2-2, reads ETGVTQSPTHLIKTRGQQVTLRCSSQSGHNTVSWYQQALGQGPQFIFQYYREEENGRGNFPPRFSGLQFPNYSSELNVNALELDDSALYLCASSLGDLNTGELFFGEGSRLTVL.